This T cell receptor beta chain stems from a study of early stage breast cancer tumors. This clone has just a few counts. V lost 4 bases, J lost 1 base, and 8 bases lay in between. The CDR3 sequence is 14 residues long. Germline values: CDR1 SGHNT, CDR2 YYREEE (reference sequence). The protocol was immunoSEQ multiplex PCR, while the TCRdb copy is restricted to in-frame clones and leaves out a portion. The sample yields about 51,000 clones, around 78% seen once. The chain combines TRBV5-4 with TRBJ2-2, with D perhaps TRBD1 (5 bases). The sample taken for sequencing was blood. The TCR was taken from a person aged 35-50 years with breast cancer. CDR3: CASSRTQNTGELFF. The CDR3 DNA reads TGTGCCAGCAGCAGGACACAGAACACCGGGGAGCTGTTTTTT. The whole variable domain, filled in from reference TRBV5-4 and TRBJ2-2, reads ETGVTQSPTHLIKTRGQQVTLRCSSQSGHNTVSWYQQALGQGPQFIFQYYREEENGRGNFPPRFSGLQFPNYSSELNVNALELDDSALYLCASSRTQNTGELFFGEGSRLTVL.